Listed below are T cell receptor beta chains from one sample, sequenced in a study of blood T cell repertoires in COVID-19. Method: immunoSEQ multiplex PCR; TCRdb's copy keeps in-frame clones and lacks some. The sample gives approximately 300,000 clones, approximately 88% of which show up once; 5% to 7% is in the top ten. Sequencing was performed on peripheral blood. Source of these receptors: a man in his late teens or twenties who had recovered from COVID-19. CDR3s include the opening cysteine and the closing phenylalanine or tryptophan. The D gene is left open where the match is weak. Not every row has a clone size; where given, it reads once, few, many or a size class.

CDR3nt	CDR3aa	abundance	d_gene	v_gene	j_gene
TGCAGCGTCGGAGGAGAGAACACTGAAGCTTTCTTT	CSVGGENTEAFF	NA	NA	TRBV29-1	TRBJ1-1
TGCGCCAGCAGTGAGTGGGCGGGAGGGCCAAATGAGCAGTTCTTC	CASSEWAGGPNEQFF	NA	TRBD2	TRBV10-2	TRBJ2-1
TGTGCCAGCAGTTTACGGCAGGGCCCTAATTCACCCCTCCACTTT	CASSLRQGPNSPLHF	NA	NA	TRBV28	TRBJ1-6
TGTGCCAGCAGCCTGGACAGTTGGAACACTGAAGCTTTCTTT	CASSLDSWNTEAFF	NA	NA	TRBV25-1	TRBJ1-1
TGTGCCAGCAGTGAATTGACAGGGAACTATGGCTACACCTTC	CASSELTGNYGYTF	few	TRBD1	TRBV6-1	TRBJ1-2
TGCGCCAGCAGCCAAGTTATATCGGCTGGGACAGGGGGCTACGAGCAGTACTTC	CASSQVISAGTGGYEQYF	NA	TRBD1	TRBV4-1	TRBJ2-7
TGCAGCGCCGCCACTCAGGGAGGTGGCACTGAAGCTTTCTTT	CSAATQGGGTEAFF	once	NA	TRBV29-1	TRBJ1-1
TGTGCCTGGAGTTCGGGAATCCAAGAGACCCAGTACTTC	CAWSSGIQETQYF	NA	NA	TRBV30	TRBJ2-5
TGTGCCAGCAGTGAGGAATCAGGGGGGTCCACTGAAGCTTTCTTT	CASSEESGGSTEAFF	once	TRBD1	TRBV6-1	TRBJ1-1
TGTGCCACCAGTGATTCGCACGGGACTCTGGGCACAGATACGCAGTATTTT	CATSDSHGTLGTDTQYF	NA	NA	TRBV24-1	TRBJ2-3
TGTGCCAGCAGCCAAGTGGGGCTAGCGGGGGGGAATTACAATGAGCAGTTCTTC	CASSQVGLAGGNYNEQFF	NA	TRBD2	TRBV4-2	TRBJ2-1
TGTGCCAGCAGTCCGACTAGCGGGATCTACACCGGGGAGCTGTTTTTT	CASSPTSGIYTGELFF	NA	TRBD2	TRBV7-2	TRBJ2-2
TGTGCCAGCAGCCCCACAGGGGGCCTTAGCTCCTACGAGCAGTACTTC	CASSPTGGLSSYEQYF	NA	TRBD1	TRBV5-4	TRBJ2-7
TGTGCCAGCAGCCCAGTGTTGGGAGGCGAGCAGTACTTC	CASSPVLGGEQYF	once	NA	TRBV12-3/TRBV12-4	TRBJ2-7
TGTGCCAGCAGCGTCCGACAGGGTACGACTGAAGCTTTCTTT	CASSVRQGTTEAFF	NA	TRBD1	TRBV6-2/TRBV6-3	TRBJ1-1
TGTGCCAGCTCACCGGGCAGGGTCGCCGATTTACAAGAGACCCAGTACTTC	CASSPGRVADLQETQYF	NA	NA	TRBV18	TRBJ2-5
TGTGCCAGCAGCCCACAGGGTTCACCCCTCCACTTT	CASSPQGSPLHF	NA	NA	TRBV3-1/TRBV3-2	TRBJ1-6
TGCGCCAGCAGCCAAGGGACCAGGGCCGGCAATGAGCAGTTCTTC	CASSQGTRAGNEQFF	NA	NA	TRBV4-1	TRBJ2-1
TGTGCCAGCAGTTACGGGCTAGCGGGCTACCAAGAGACCCAGTACTTC	CASSYGLAGYQETQYF	NA	TRBD2	TRBV6-2/TRBV6-3	TRBJ2-5
TGTGCCAGCAGCTTTTTAACCGGGGAGCTGTTTTTT	CASSFLTGELFF	NA	NA	TRBV7-3	TRBJ2-2
TGTGCCACCAGCAGAGATGAGGGGGATTATGGCTACACCTTC	CATSRDEGDYGYTF	NA	NA	TRBV15	TRBJ1-2
TGTGCCAGCAGTTACTCCTCCGGACAGGGGGTGATCTATTTT	CASSYSSGQGVIYF	NA	TRBD1	TRBV6-5	TRBJ2-3
TGTGCCAGCAGTCAGTCAGGTCAGCCCCAGCATTTT	CASSQSGQPQHF	few	NA	TRBV27	TRBJ1-5
TGTGCCAGCAGCTTTTTCCTTGGCGGGGCAGGGGGCACTGAAGCTTTCTTT	CASSFFLGGAGGTEAFF	NA	TRBD1	TRBV7-9	TRBJ1-1
TGTGCCACTACTTACGGGGGAACTGAAGCTTTCTTT	CATTYGGTEAFF	NA	NA	TRBV6-5	TRBJ1-1
TGTGCCAGCAGCCCAGGGGTTTACTATGGCTACACCTTC	CASSPGVYYGYTF	NA	NA	TRBV7-2	TRBJ1-2
TGTGCCATCAGTGAGTCTTGGCAGGGGAACACTGAAGCTTTCTTT	CAISESWQGNTEAFF	NA	NA	TRBV10-3	TRBJ1-1
TGCGCCAGCCGAGAGGGCTTCCCAGATACGCAGTATTTT	CASREGFPDTQYF	NA	NA	TRBV5-1	TRBJ2-3
TGTGCCATCAGGGCGACAGGCCAGGAGCAGTACTTC	CAIRATGQEQYF	few	NA	TRBV10-3	TRBJ2-7
TGCGCCAGCAGCCAAGCACTAGCGGGTGAGCAGTTCTTC	CASSQALAGEQFF	NA	TRBD2	TRBV4-1	TRBJ2-1
TGTGCCAGCAGCTCTGGACAGATTTATGGCTACACCTTC	CASSSGQIYGYTF	NA	NA	TRBV7-2	TRBJ1-2
TGTGCCACACGATCGTGGGGCACCCAGAATTCACCCCTCCACTTT	CATRSWGTQNSPLHF	NA	NA	TRBV7-2	TRBJ1-6
TGTGCCAGCAAATGGAGCGGGAGCCCTGAGCAGTTCTTC	CASKWSGSPEQFF	NA	TRBD2	TRBV5-4	TRBJ2-1
TGTGCCAGTAGTATTGAAGCAGGAAACACCATATATTTT	CASSIEAGNTIYF	NA	NA	TRBV19	TRBJ1-3
TGTGCCACCTGTCCGGGACAGGGGGTCAACACCATATATTTT	CATCPGQGVNTIYF	NA	TRBD1	TRBV24-1	TRBJ1-3
TGCGCCAGCAGCGCGGACAGGGCCCCCTACGAGCAGTACTTC	CASSADRAPYEQYF	NA	TRBD1	TRBV5-1	TRBJ2-7
TGCGCCAGCAGACCAGCGGAAGACTACGAGCAGTACTTC	CASRPAEDYEQYF	NA	NA	TRBV4-1	TRBJ2-7
TGTGCCAGTAGTAACCGGGACAGGAGGTATGGCTACACCTTC	CASSNRDRRYGYTF	NA	TRBD1	TRBV19	TRBJ1-2
TGTGCCAGCAGCTTCGGTGACAGGAACTATGGCTACACCTTC	CASSFGDRNYGYTF	NA	NA	TRBV5-4	TRBJ1-2
TGTGCCACCAGTGATCCGGGACTCCCCGATGATGAGCAGTTCTTC	CATSDPGLPDDEQFF	NA	NA	TRBV24-1	TRBJ2-1
TGTGCCAGCAGCCTCACAGGGGAGGGAAACACCATATATTTT	CASSLTGEGNTIYF	once	TRBD1	TRBV7-9	TRBJ1-3
TGCGCCAGCAGCCTGCAGGAGGGCGACGAGCAGTACTTC	CASSLQEGDEQYF	NA	NA	TRBV4-3	TRBJ2-7
TGTGCCAGTGCAGAGCGGATGACTAGCGGGAGTTACGAGCAGTACTTC	CASAERMTSGSYEQYF	NA	TRBD2	TRBV11-1	TRBJ2-7
TGCGCCAGCAAGGAGGGGACAGCTCTTGGCTCCTATAATTCACCCCTCCACTTT	CASKEGTALGSYNSPLHF	NA	TRBD1	TRBV5-1	TRBJ1-6
TGTGCCAGCAGCGTAGCAGGGGGCATCTACGAGCAGTACTTC	CASSVAGGIYEQYF	NA	TRBD1	TRBV9	TRBJ2-7
TGTGCCAGCAGGGGTCCGCGGGAGGGGGACTACAATGAGCAGTTCTTC	CASRGPREGDYNEQFF	NA	TRBD2	TRBV3-1/TRBV3-2	TRBJ2-1
TGTGCCAGTAAAGTCGGGGACAGGGGGCTAACTGAAGCTTTCTTT	CASKVGDRGLTEAFF	NA	TRBD1	TRBV19	TRBJ1-1
TGCAGCGTTGAAGATCCCCATACCACGAGGAATGGGGAGACCCAGTACTTC	CSVEDPHTTRNGETQYF	NA	NA	TRBV29-1	TRBJ2-5
TGTGCGACCCGGGAAACAGGGGATACGCAGTATTTT	CATRETGDTQYF	NA	NA	TRBV15	TRBJ2-3
TGTGCCAGCTCACTACGGGGGGTCCCCTCCTACGAGCAGTACTTC	CASSLRGVPSYEQYF	NA	TRBD2	TRBV18	TRBJ2-7
TGTGCCAGCAGCCAAGACAGGCTAGCGGGAGAGGTAGATACGCAGTATTTT	CASSQDRLAGEVDTQYF	once	TRBD2	TRBV4-2	TRBJ2-3
TGTGCCAGCAGCGTATGGCCACCCAGGGAGCTGTTTTTT	CASSVWPPRELFF	NA	NA	TRBV9	TRBJ2-2
TGTGCCAGCGGCCAAATTGGGGCCAACGTCCTGACTTTC	CASGQIGANVLTF	NA	NA	TRBV6-5	TRBJ2-6
TGTGCCAGCAGCTCCGGCAGGCGGACCCAGTACTTC	CASSSGRRTQYF	NA	NA	TRBV7-9	TRBJ2-5